A selection of T cell receptor beta chains follows, all from one sample in a study of blood T cells in healthy people across ages. Each CDR3 protein gets one entry after TCRdb re-called the 5' RACE reads with MiXCR. Among roughly 1,700,000 distinct CDR3 sequences listed, 28% were seen once. The specimen sequenced was blood. The receptors shown here come from a woman under 40 in good health. Each CDR3 is given with its conserved first and last residue. The D gene is left open where the match is weak. Expanded clones are given a class, and other clones once, few, many or no size at all.

J gene: TRBJ2-3; D gene: .; CDR3 length: 16; V gene: TRBV12-3/TRBV12-4; clone size: .; CDR3 DNA: TGTGCCAGCAGTTTATTTATCGGTGCTAGCACAGATACGCAGTATTTT; CDR3 protein: CASSLFIGASTDTQYF
J gene: TRBJ2-1; D gene: TRBD2; CDR3 length: 17; V gene: TRBV20-1; clone size: many; CDR3 DNA: TGCAGTGCTATGGCACTAGCGGGGCTAAGCTCCTACAATGAGCAGTTCTTC; CDR3 protein: CSAMALAGLSSYNEQFF
J gene: TRBJ2-5; D gene: .; CDR3 length: 15; V gene: TRBV20-1; clone size: .; CDR3 DNA: TGCAGTGCTAGAGATCCCCAACATCCGGGTGGGACCCAGTACTTC; CDR3 protein: CSARDPQHPGGTQYF
J gene: TRBJ1-5; D gene: TRBD1; CDR3 length: 16; V gene: TRBV28; clone size: .; CDR3 DNA: TGTGCCAGCAGCCTCCTGGGCGGACTAGGGGGCCAGCCCCAGCATTTT; CDR3 protein: CASSLLGGLGGQPQHF
J gene: TRBJ2-7; D gene: .; CDR3 length: 14; V gene: TRBV11-1; clone size: many; CDR3 DNA: TGTGCCAGCATCCTCCCCACTAGCTCCTACGAGCAGTACTTC; CDR3 protein: CASILPTSSYEQYF
J gene: TRBJ1-2; D gene: TRBD1; CDR3 length: 13; V gene: TRBV12-3/TRBV12-4; clone size: .; CDR3 DNA: TGTGCCGGCAGGAAGACAGGGAACTATGGCTACACCTTC; CDR3 protein: CAGRKTGNYGYTF
J gene: TRBJ2-2; D gene: .; CDR3 length: 14; V gene: TRBV28; clone size: .; CDR3 DNA: TGTGCCAGCACCACTCTCAGGGGCACCGGGGAGCTGTTTTTT; CDR3 protein: CASTTLRGTGELFF
J gene: TRBJ2-5; D gene: .; CDR3 length: 12; V gene: TRBV29-1; clone size: many; CDR3 DNA: TGCAGCGTTGTGATCAGACAAGAGACCCAGTACTTC; CDR3 protein: CSVVIRQETQYF
J gene: TRBJ2-3; D gene: TRBD2; CDR3 length: 24; V gene: TRBV20-1; clone size: few; CDR3 DNA: TGCAATGCTAGCCAACCCCCCAAAGCGGGGGGGCGGGGAACAAAGGGGGATCGCACAGATACGCAGTATTTT; CDR3 protein: CNASQPPKAGGRGTKGDRTDTQYF
J gene: TRBJ2-5; D gene: .; CDR3 length: 14; V gene: TRBV7-9; clone size: few; CDR3 DNA: TGTGCCAGCAGCTTAGTTCCTGAGCAAGAGACCCAGTACTTC; CDR3 protein: CASSLVPEQETQYF
J gene: TRBJ2-5; D gene: TRBD2; CDR3 length: 15; V gene: TRBV20-1; clone size: many; CDR3 DNA: TGCAGTGCTAGACCACCGGGACTACGGCGGGAGACCCTGTACTTC; CDR3 protein: CSARPPGLRRETLYF
J gene: TRBJ1-2; D gene: TRBD1; CDR3 length: 13; V gene: TRBV2; clone size: few; CDR3 DNA: TGTGCTATATCGGACAGGGGCCCTTTTGGCTACACCTTC; CDR3 protein: CAISDRGPFGYTF
J gene: TRBJ1-1; D gene: .; CDR3 length: 12; V gene: TRBV7-9; clone size: .; CDR3 DNA: TGTGCCAGCAGCGGGAGTGCGTCTGAAGCTTTCTTT; CDR3 protein: CASSGSASEAFF
J gene: TRBJ2-5; D gene: .; CDR3 length: 15; V gene: TRBV12-3/TRBV12-4; clone size: many; CDR3 DNA: TGTGCCAGCAGTTTACGTGTCCAGGGGGGAGAGACCCAGTACTTC; CDR3 protein: CASSLRVQGGETQYF
J gene: TRBJ2-1; D gene: .; CDR3 length: 15; V gene: TRBV9; clone size: many; CDR3 DNA: TGTGCCAGCAGCCCCACCGAAAGCTCCTACAATGAGCAGTTCTTC; CDR3 protein: CASSPTESSYNEQFF
J gene: TRBJ2-1; D gene: .; CDR3 length: 14; V gene: TRBV12-3/TRBV12-4; clone size: many; CDR3 DNA: TGTGCCAGCAGTTTAGCGGGGTCTCGTGATGAGCAGTTCTTC; CDR3 protein: CASSLAGSRDEQFF
J gene: TRBJ2-1; D gene: TRBD2; CDR3 length: 13; V gene: TRBV7-9; clone size: .; CDR3 DNA: TGTACCAGCAGTTTAGCGGGAGTGGGGGAGCAGTTCTTC; CDR3 protein: CTSSLAGVGEQFF
J gene: TRBJ1-5; D gene: .; CDR3 length: 15; V gene: TRBV18; clone size: .; CDR3 DNA: TGTGCCAGCTCACCACTCGCCGCTAGCAATCAGCCCCAGCATTTT; CDR3 protein: CASSPLAASNQPQHF
J gene: TRBJ2-5; D gene: TRBD2; CDR3 length: 14; V gene: TRBV5-1; clone size: .; CDR3 DNA: TGCGCCAGCTGGGGACTAGCGGGTGACAATGAGCAGTACTTC; CDR3 protein: CASWGLAGDNEQYF
J gene: TRBJ1-4; D gene: .; CDR3 length: 14; V gene: TRBV10-2; clone size: .; CDR3 DNA: TGCGCCAGCATGTTACAGGGAACTAATGAAAAACTGTTTTTT; CDR3 protein: CASMLQGTNEKLFF
J gene: TRBJ1-2; D gene: .; CDR3 length: 15; V gene: TRBV5-4; clone size: few; CDR3 DNA: TGTGCCAGCAGCCTAGGGACGGGCGGAGACCATGGCTACACCTTC; CDR3 protein: CASSLGTGGDHGYTF
J gene: TRBJ2-1; D gene: TRBD2; CDR3 length: 17; V gene: TRBV6-5; clone size: few; CDR3 DNA: TGTGCCAGCAGTTACTCTGGGCTAGCGGGCTCCTACAATGAGCAGTTCTTC; CDR3 protein: CASSYSGLAGSYNEQFF
J gene: TRBJ1-2; D gene: .; CDR3 length: 13; V gene: TRBV19; clone size: few; CDR3 DNA: TGTGCCAGTAGTATAACAGGGCGTGATGGCTACACCTTC; CDR3 protein: CASSITGRDGYTF
J gene: TRBJ2-3; D gene: .; CDR3 length: 16; V gene: TRBV12-3/TRBV12-4; clone size: .; CDR3 DNA: TGTGCCAGCAGTTTGATGTTCGCTAGCGGCACAGATACGCAGTATTTT; CDR3 protein: CASSLMFASGTDTQYF
J gene: TRBJ2-4; D gene: .; CDR3 length: 13; V gene: TRBV28; clone size: many; CDR3 DNA: TGTGCCAGCAGTTACGATGAGGAGAACATTCAGTACTTC; CDR3 protein: CASSYDEENIQYF
J gene: TRBJ1-4; D gene: .; CDR3 length: 16; V gene: TRBV5-1; clone size: few; CDR3 DNA: TGCGCCAGCAGCTTGGTGACGGGAGGAACTCATGAAAAACTGTTTTTT; CDR3 protein: CASSLVTGGTHEKLFF
J gene: TRBJ2-5; D gene: .; CDR3 length: 14; V gene: TRBV10-3; clone size: many; CDR3 DNA: TGTGCCATCAGTGGCCGCTTCGAGGAGGAGACCCAGTACTTC; CDR3 protein: CAISGRFEEETQYF
J gene: TRBJ2-3; D gene: TRBD2; CDR3 length: 16; V gene: TRBV4-1; clone size: few; CDR3 DNA: TGCGCCAGCAGCCAAGCCCGACTAGCCCAAAGAGATACGCAGTATTTT; CDR3 protein: CASSQARLAQRDTQYF
J gene: TRBJ2-5; D gene: .; CDR3 length: 18; V gene: TRBV6-2/TRBV6-3; clone size: few; CDR3 DNA: TGTGCCAGCAGTTACCCTCCCTTGGACGGCGCTTTGAAAGAGGCCCAGTACTTC; CDR3 protein: CASSYPPLDGALKEAQYF
J gene: TRBJ2-1; D gene: TRBD2; CDR3 length: 16; V gene: TRBV5-4; clone size: many; CDR3 DNA: TGTGCCAGCAGCTCACACCGGGAGGGCCGGTACAATGAGCAGTTCTTC; CDR3 protein: CASSSHREGRYNEQFF
J gene: TRBJ2-1; D gene: .; CDR3 length: 14; V gene: TRBV10-3; clone size: many; CDR3 DNA: TGTGCCATCAGTGGATCGCTGGAGTACAATGAGCAGTTCTTC; CDR3 protein: CAISGSLEYNEQFF
J gene: TRBJ1-1; D gene: .; CDR3 length: 13; V gene: TRBV6-2/TRBV6-3; clone size: .; CDR3 DNA: TGTGCCAGCAGTTACGCGAGTTCCACTGAAGCTTTCTTT; CDR3 protein: CASSYASSTEAFF
J gene: TRBJ1-1; D gene: TRBD1; CDR3 length: 15; V gene: TRBV5-1; clone size: .; CDR3 DNA: TGTGCCAGCAGCTTCCACAGGGGCGCGAACACTGAAGCTTTCTTT; CDR3 protein: CASSFHRGANTEAFF
J gene: TRBJ2-7; D gene: TRBD2; CDR3 length: 15; V gene: TRBV20-1; clone size: many; CDR3 DNA: TGCAGTGCTAGAGACCGGACTAGCAGCTTCTACGAGCAGTACTTC; CDR3 protein: CSARDRTSSFYEQYF
J gene: TRBJ2-7; D gene: TRBD1; CDR3 length: 14; V gene: TRBV10-3; clone size: many; CDR3 DNA: TGTGCCATCAGTGAGACGGACAGGGCTGGCGAGCAGTACTTC; CDR3 protein: CAISETDRAGEQYF
J gene: TRBJ2-6; D gene: .; CDR3 length: 15; V gene: TRBV20-1; clone size: many; CDR3 DNA: TGCAGTGCTAGAGCGCCTAATTCTGGGGCCAACGTCCTGACTTTC; CDR3 protein: CSARAPNSGANVLTF
J gene: TRBJ2-3; D gene: TRBD2; CDR3 length: 14; V gene: TRBV19; clone size: .; CDR3 DNA: TGTGCCAGTAGCTGGACTAGCGGCGCAGATACGCAGTATTTT; CDR3 protein: CASSWTSGADTQYF
J gene: TRBJ1-1; D gene: .; CDR3 length: 18; V gene: TRBV6-5; clone size: .; CDR3 DNA: TGTGCCAGCAGTGTACTCATAGGGTTTGGGGAAACAAAGGCTGAAGCTTTCTTT; CDR3 protein: CASSVLIGFGETKAEAFF
J gene: TRBJ2-1; D gene: .; CDR3 length: 13; V gene: TRBV10-2; clone size: few; CDR3 DNA: TGCGCCAGCAGGGGGACCGCTAGGAATGAGCAGTTCTTC; CDR3 protein: CASRGTARNEQFF
J gene: TRBJ2-3; D gene: .; CDR3 length: 16; V gene: TRBV5-1; clone size: .; CDR3 DNA: TGCGCCAGCAGTAATGTGGACTCCAGAGGGTCAGATACGCAGTATTTT; CDR3 protein: CASSNVDSRGSDTQYF